Below are 22 T cell receptor beta chains sequenced from a single sample in a study of T cells in women clearing cervical HPV infection. The repertoire was sequenced with immunoSEQ multiplex PCR; TCRdb's copy has only in-frame clones and lacks some. The sample table sets out some 40,000 clones. The sequencing input was blood buffy coat. All receptors derive from a woman between 18 and 70 years old with a cervical HPV16 infection that either progressed to CIN3+ or cleared (not recorded which).

Concerning this clone: With the read ending 3 residues before the CDR3 end, the germline J gene is used to fill in that end. The chain recombines TRBV18 with TRBJ2-3; weak D call: TRBD2 (6 bases). Germline lookup yields CDR1 KGHSH and CDR2 LQKENI. The CDR3 has 14 residues. The ends were cut back, 6 bases at V and 4 bases at J, with 14 bases in the middle. The CDR3: CASSPSGLSDTQYF. CDR3 DNA, as far as it was read: TGTGCCAGCTCCCCCTCGGGACTCTCAGATACG.

A remark on this clone: The DNA ends 3 residues before the CDR3 does, and the rest of the CDR3 is filled in from the germline J gene. The chain has TRBV10-3 and TRBJ1-1, with a tentative D call TRBD1 (6 bases). The CDR3 spans 14 residues. V lost 5 bases to trimming and J lost 1 base, with 11 bases between them. Germline CDR1 and CDR2: ENHRY and SYGVKD. Here the CDR3 reads CAISLPGQNTEAFF. Partial CDR3 DNA: TGTGCCATCAGTTTACCGGGACAGAACACTGAA.

Regarding this clone: The read falls 3 residues short of the CDR3 end, and the missing part is taken from the germline J gene. The J gene is TRBJ2-5, the V gene TRBV20-1; 7 nucleotides line up with TRBD1. The V and J ends lost 0 bases and 1 base, in that order; junction bases with no gene match: 5. Germline V CDR1 and CDR2: DFQATT, SNEGSKA (reference sequence). The CDR3 covers 15 residues. The CDR3 DNA, read in part, is TGCAGTGCTAGAGATCAGACAGGGCGCCAAGAGACC. Protein product: CSARDQTGRQET. The full-length CDR3 reads as CSARDQTGRQETQYF.

Notes on this clone: Read sequence stops 3 residues before the CDR3 end, and the germline J gene provides the missing end. V is TRBV5-6 and J is TRBJ2-3, with a weak D call TRBD2 (5 bases). The CDR3 has 14 amino acids. V shed 4 bases and J shed 5 bases, with 14 bases lying between them. The germline V gene has CDR1 SGHDT and CDR2 YYEEEE. The part of the CDR3 DNA that was read is TGTGCCAGCAGCCCCCGGACTCTACGAGATACG. Its translation is CASSPRTLRDT. The entire CDR3 protein is CASSPRTLRDTQYF.

With respect to this clone: The CDR3 goes on 3 residues after the read ends, and that part is filled in from the germline J gene. The gene calls are TRBV18 and TRBJ1-2; D is unresolved. This CDR3 has 11 amino acids. From germline, CDR1 is KGHSH and CDR2 LQKENI. The CDR3 sequence: CASSPPGDYTF. Incomplete CDR3 DNA: TGTGCCAGCTCACCACCGGGCGAC. Combining the CDR3 with reference TRBV18 and TRBJ1-2 gives the whole variable domain NAGVMQNPRHLVRRRGQEARLRCSPMKGHSHVYWYRQLPEEGLKFMVYLQKENIIDESGMPKERFSAEFPKEGPSILRIQQVVRGDSAAYFCASSPPGDYTFGSGTRLTVV.

The CDR3 reads CASSVVRAGTEAFF. CDR3 DNA, as far as it was read: TGTGCCAGCAGCGTAGTCAGAGCGGGGACTGAA. The rearrangement joins TRBV9 to TRBJ1-1; D remains unclear. The DNA ends 3 residues before the CDR3 does, and the rest of the CDR3 is filled in from the germline J gene. The germline gives CDR1 SGDLS, CDR2 YYNGEE. The CDR3 contains 14 residues. Trimming removed 0 bases at V and 5 bases at J, with 11 bases between.

Note on this clone: The read ends 3 residues early relative to the CDR3; the germline J gene fills the gap. The J gene is TRBJ2-1, the V gene TRBV18; 8 bases map to TRBD2. The J segment lost 9 bases and the V segment lost 2 bases, leaving 9 bases of the junction unmatched. Germline loops: CDR1 KGHSH, CDR2 LQKENI. The CDR3 runs to 15 residues. CDR3 amino acids: CASSPGLAGLGEQFF. The CDR3 DNA, read in part, is TGTGCCAGCTCACCAGGTCTAGCGGGCTTGGGTGAG.

Regarding this clone: The read ends 3 residues shy of where the CDR3 ends; the end is completed using the germline J gene. This chain joins TRBV19 and TRBJ2-3; tentatively, D is TRBD1 (5 bases). The CDR3 is 14 amino acids. CDR1 and CDR2 from the germline V gene are LNHDA and SQIVND (reference sequence). The CDR3 loop reads CASSIGAAKETQYF. The CDR3 DNA, read in part, is TGTGCCAGTAGTATTGGGGCAGCAAAAGAGACG.

Comments on this clone: The CDR3 is cut off 3 residues early in the read; its end comes from the germline J gene. The chain employs TRBV19 and TRBJ2-1; 9 bases fit TRBD1. With 4 bases clipped from V and 6 bases from J, the junction kept 10 bases outside the gene matches. Germline V gives CDR1 LNHDA, CDR2 SQIVND (reference sequence). CDR3 size: 16 residues. The part of the CDR3 DNA that was read is TGTGCCAGTAGTAGAGGGAACAGGGGGCCTGGCAATGAG. This encodes CASSRGNRGPGNE. The whole CDR3 sequence is CASSRGNRGPGNEQFF.

Worth noting for this clone: The read terminates 3 residues ahead of where the CDR3 ends, so the germline J gene completes it. This chain connects TRBV7-3 to TRBJ1-6, with D perhaps matching TRBD1 (5 bases). The CDR3 totals 13 residues. The germline V gene encodes CDR1 SGHTA and CDR2 FQGTGA. The germline V and J ends were trimmed by 5 bases and 6 bases, with 8 bases remaining between them. The CDR3 loop is CASSPDTNSPLHF. Partial CDR3 DNA: TGTGCCAGCAGCCCGGACACTAATTCACCC.

Remarks on this clone: The read terminates 3 residues before the CDR3 end, so the remaining end is supplied by the germline J gene. The same CDR3 can be traced to other DNA sequences in this sample. The V and J genes are TRBV10-3 and TRBJ2-5; 10 bases line up with TRBD1. CDR1 and CDR2 (germline): ENHRY, SYGVKD. V was clipped by 2 bases and J by 6 bases; unmatched bases: 3. CDR3 length: 14 residues. The CDR3 is CAISEGDRGQTQYF. Partial CDR3 DNA: TGTGCCATCAGTGAGGGGGACAGGGGACAGACC.

Notes on this clone: The read comes to an end 3 residues before the CDR3 does, leaving the germline J gene to fill in the end. This chain links TRBV7-3 with TRBJ2-7; 7 nucleotides line up with TRBD1. CDR3 length: 12 residues. Per the germline V gene, CDR1 is SGHTA and CDR2 is FQGTGA. With 5 bases clipped from V and 6 bases from J, the junction kept 4 bases outside the gene matches. The CDR3 spells CASSPDRVEQYF. The covered CDR3 bases are TGTGCCAGCAGCCCAGACAGGGTCGAG.

In the case of this clone: The read ends 3 residues shy of where the CDR3 ends; the end is completed using the germline J gene. The J gene is TRBJ1-2, the V gene TRBV7-2; no clear D. The CDR3 is 14 amino acids. Germline-derived CDR1 and CDR2 are SGHTA and FQGNSA. The ends were cut back, 1 base at V and 4 bases at J, with 10 bases in the middle. CDR3 in amino acids: CASSLDRYSYGYTF. The CDR3 bases that were read are TGTGCCAGCAGCTTAGATAGGTACAGCTATGGC.

A word on this clone: With the read ending 3 residues before the CDR3 end, the germline J gene is used to fill in that end. V gene TRBV5-1 combines with J gene TRBJ2-2, with TRBD2 identical over 7 bases. Trimming at V came to 4 bases and at J to 0 bases, leaving 6 bases not matched to a gene. CDR1 and CDR2 (germline): SGHRS, YFSETQ. The CDR3 spans 16 residues. CDR3 region: CASSMSGVPNTGELFF. CDR3 DNA, as far as it was read: TGCGCCAGCAGCATGAGCGGGGTCCCGAACACCGGGGAG. Full variable domain (missing parts from reference TRBV5-1 and TRBJ2-2): KAGVTQTPRYLIKTRGQQVTLSCSPISGHRSVSWYQQTPGQGLQFLFEYFSETQRNKGNFPGRFSGRQFSNSRSEMNVSTLELGDSALYLCASSMSGVPNTGELFFGEGSRLTVL.

Notes on this clone: The read ends 3 residues early relative to the CDR3; the germline J gene fills the gap. The chain couples TRBV30 to TRBJ2-7; D possibly corresponds to TRBD1 (6 bases). V shed 1 base and J shed 0 bases, with 13 bases lying between them. This CDR3 contains 15 residues. From germline, CDR1 is GTSNPN and CDR2 SVGIG (reference sequence). Here the CDR3 reads CAWSGGQFSSYEQYF. The CDR3 bases that were read are TGTGCCTGGAGTGGCGGACAGTTTAGCTCCTACGAG.

About this clone itself: The read ends 3 residues before the CDR3 terminus; that terminus is restored from the germline J gene. V gene TRBV30 combines with J gene TRBJ2-4; D gene unclear. V lost 4 bases and J lost 8, with 3 bases in between. CDR3 length: 9 amino acids. In germline, CDR1 is GTSNPN, CDR2 SVGIG (reference sequence). The DNA read from the CDR3 is TGTGCCTGGAAGGACATT. Translated: CAWKDI. The full CDR3 sequence reads CAWKDIQYF.

The chain's CDR3 is CSARTTGELFF. The sequenced CDR3 bases are TGCAGTGCTCGGACAACCGGGGAG. The chain carries TRBV20-1 and TRBJ2-2, with D maybe TRBD1 (5 bases). Read sequence stops 3 residues before the CDR3 end, and the germline J gene provides the missing end. V gave up 5 bases and J gave up 5 bases, with 6 bases separating them. The CDR3 runs 11 residues. Per germline, CDR1 DFQATT and CDR2 SNEGSKA (reference sequence).

In the case of this clone: At one boundary the junction diverges from the germline segment, which might be a read error. The read gets to within 3 residues of the CDR3 end, and the germline J gene fills in the rest. Other DNA sequences of this sample code for an identical CDR3. The chain is built from TRBV11-2 and TRBJ1-3; D might be TRBD1 (6 bases). The CDR3 consists of 14 residues. The germline gives CDR1 SGHAT, CDR2 FQNNGV. The sequenced CDR3 bases are TGTGCCAGCAGCTTCCGGACAGCAGGAAACACG. This translates into CASSFRTAGNT. The entire CDR3 sequence reads CASSFRTAGNTIYF.

Comments on this clone: The read ends 3 residues before the CDR3 terminus; that terminus is restored from the germline J gene. The rearrangement links TRBV19 to TRBJ2-3; 9 bases are shared with TRBD2. V lost 3 bases and J lost 4; bases outside the gene matches: 5. The CDR3 has 15 amino acids. Germline assignment: CDR1 LNHDA and CDR2 SQIVND (reference sequence). The CDR3 spells CASSIGTSYADTQYF. Partial CDR3 DNA: TGTGCCAGTAGTATCGGGACTAGCTACGCAGATACG.

Concerning this clone: Read coverage stops 3 residues before the CDR3 terminus; the germline J gene supplies the remainder. J is TRBJ1-5 and V is TRBV6-2 or TRBV6-3; no definite D call. Trimming removed 2 bases at V and 0 bases at J, with 14 bases between. The CDR3 is made up of 17 amino acids. The germline V gene encodes CDR1 MNHEY and CDR2 SVGEGT. The CDR3 loop is CASSYAAQVYSNQPQHF. The CDR3 bases that were read are TGTGCCAGCAGTTACGCTGCCCAGGTTTATAGCAATCAGCCC.

As for this clone: The CDR3 goes on 3 residues after the read ends, and that part is filled in from the germline J gene. The rearrangement joins TRBV2 to TRBJ2-5; the D gene is possibly TRBD1 (6 bases). Trimming took off 2 bases at V and 5 bases at J, with 15 bases between the two ends. The V gene's germline CDR1 is SNHLY and CDR2 FYNNEI. The CDR3 is 15 amino acids. The CDR3 DNA, read in part, is TGTGCCAGCAGTGAACGGTCAGGGGCAGGGGAGACC. This gives the protein CASSERSGAGET. The whole CDR3 protein reads CASSERSGAGETQYF.

To note about this clone: The sequence runs out 3 residues before the end of the CDR3; the remainder is reconstructed from the germline J gene. The chain uses TRBV30 and TRBJ1-1; tentative D call: TRBD1 (6 bases). Trimming stripped 5 bases from V and 5 bases from J, with 18 bases between. Germline V lookup: CDR1 GTSNPN, CDR2 SVGIG (reference sequence). This CDR3 contains 14 residues. This CDR3 is CAWGRRHRETEAFF. The CDR3 bases that were read are TGTGCCTGGGGACGACGACACAGGGAAACTGAA. Looking up the rest from reference TRBV30 and TRBJ1-1 gives the full variable domain: SQTIHQWPATLVQPVGSPLSLECTVEGTSNPNLYWYRQAAGRGLQLLFYSVGIGQISSEVPQNLSASRPQDRQFILSSKKLLLSDSGFYLCAWGRRHRETEAFFGQGTRLTVV.